This record covers a single TCR beta chain. This clone was observed a single time. Its antigen remains undetermined. Base qualities are not recorded, but no much larger clone differs from it by a single base. The data derive from a study of T cell changes during pregnancy in multiple sclerosis (dated by TCRdb to the late 2010s). Study-wide context: Changes in the T cell repertoire over the course of pregnancy were examined in this study in women with multiple sclerosis.

The library was produced with the immunoSEQ multiplex PCR assay. TCRdb retrieved this table from immuneACCESS and kept in-frame rearrangements only. Not all clones are present; in checked studies, unresolved V genes account for under half, and no reason is known for the remainder. A total of 80,000 to 130,000 clones appear in this sample, roughly 92% of them only once. The leading ten clones occupy about 1.3% of the sample. The CDR3 has 14 amino acids, counting the end cysteine and phenylalanine. Only the CDR3 DNA is retained, 42 bases long and in frame from the first base. Via the germline V gene (reference sequence), CDR1 is SEHNR and CDR2 FQNEAQ. V lost 7 bases and J lost 5 bases, and the count of bases not matched to a germline gene is 6.

This clonotype originated in a female donor with multiple sclerosis, enrolled in a pregnancy study. The rearranged chain carries TRBV7-9 and TRBJ2-2; 8 bases in the middle match TRBD1. The sample here was peripheral blood, taken in the second trimester of pregnancy. The DNA sequence reads TGTGCCAGCACCCCAGGGGGCCAGACCGGGGAGCTGTTTTTT. Its translation reads: CASTPGGQTGELFF.